This TCR beta chain was documented in a study of cytomegalovirus exposure and HLA in healthy donors. Sequencing used immunoSEQ multiplex PCR; TCRdb keeps in-frame clones, though not all of them. Counted here are tens of thousands of clones, approximately 91% occurring once; the ten biggest clones make up less than 2.5%. V dropped 3 bases and J dropped 5 bases, with 20 bases sitting between them. The CDR3 extends over 17 amino acids. Germline CDR1 reads LNHDA; CDR2 reads SQIVND (reference sequence). The specimen was PBMCs. The TCR originated in a man younger than 40 in good health and CMV-seronegative. The chain employs TRBV19 and TRBJ2-1; perhaps TRBD2 as D (6 bases). The CDR3 bases are TGTGCCAGTAGTATTACAAGCGGGCGGAGGCTAGACAATGAGCAGTTCTTC. Its translation is CASSITSGRRLDNEQFF.